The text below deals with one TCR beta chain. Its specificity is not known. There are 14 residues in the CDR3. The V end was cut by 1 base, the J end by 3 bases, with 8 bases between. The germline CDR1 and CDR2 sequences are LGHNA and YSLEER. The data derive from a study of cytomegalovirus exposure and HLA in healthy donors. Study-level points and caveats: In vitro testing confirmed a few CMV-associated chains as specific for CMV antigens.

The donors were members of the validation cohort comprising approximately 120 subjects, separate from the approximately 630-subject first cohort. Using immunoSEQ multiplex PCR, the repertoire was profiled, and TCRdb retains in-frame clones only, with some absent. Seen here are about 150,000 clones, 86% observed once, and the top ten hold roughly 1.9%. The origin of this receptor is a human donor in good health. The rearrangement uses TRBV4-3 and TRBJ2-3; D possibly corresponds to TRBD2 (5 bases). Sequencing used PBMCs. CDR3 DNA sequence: TGCGCCAGCAGCCAAGGGGGAGTAACAGATACGCAGTATTTT. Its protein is CASSQGGVTDTQYF.